This passage covers 29 T cell receptor beta chains from one sample sequenced in a study of a mutant IDH1 vaccine in newly diagnosed glioma. TCRdb's table, derived via immunoSEQ multiplex PCR, lists solely in-frame clones and lacks some. This sample has 45,000 to 70,000 clones; approximately 91% occur once, and the top ten carry roughly 2.5%. Specified time point: baseline, week 1 (first vaccination visit). The treatment was: pre-vaccination baseline after standard-of-care therapy. Material: PBMCs, obtained from a glioma patient treated with radiotherapy, temozolomide or both. The receptors were gathered from a man over 45 with glioma.

This chain connects TRBV6-4 to TRBJ2-1, with 8 bases that match TRBD2. V trimming: 8 bases; J trimming: 3 bases; junction bases outside the gene matches: 9. The CDR3 loop spans 15 amino acids. Germline V CDR1 and CDR2: MRHNA, SNTAGT. CDR3 sequence: CASPETAGDYNEQFF. The CDR3 DNA sequence: TGTGCCAGCCCCGAGACAGCGGGGGACTACAATGAGCAGTTCTTC.

This chain links TRBV27 with TRBJ2-2; D perhaps matches TRBD1 (5 bases). Germline-derived CDR1 and CDR2 are MNHEY and SMNVEV (reference sequence). V was shortened by 0 bases and J by 3 bases, with 5 bases between the two germline ends. The CDR3 runs to 14 residues. The CDR3 DNA follows: TGTGCCAGCAGTTTATCAGGGGACACCGGGGAGCTGTTTTTT. It is translated as CASSLSGDTGELFF.

The J gene is TRBJ1-1, the V gene TRBV7-9; D gene ambiguous. The V gene lost 4 bases and the J gene lost 0 bases, with 6 bases spanning the gap. The CDR3 contains 13 residues. Germline lookup yields CDR1 SEHNR and CDR2 FQNEAQ (reference sequence). CDR3 in amino acids: CASSSLMNTEAFF. In DNA, the CDR3 is TGTGCCAGCAGCTCACTAATGAACACTGAAGCTTTCTTT.

The rearrangement links TRBV15 to TRBJ1-1; D is ambiguous. V dropped 3 bases and J dropped 0 bases, with 5 bases sitting between them. Germline V gene data show CDR1 as LNHNV and CDR2 as YYDKDF (reference sequence). The CDR3 sequence is 13 residues long. The DNA for the CDR3 is TGTGCCACCAGCAGCCGTTTGAACACTGAAGCTTTCTTT. This encodes CATSSRLNTEAFF.

The chain links TRBV11-2 to TRBJ2-7; the match to TRBD1 covers 8 bases. The CDR3 has 13 amino acids. Trimming took 1 base from V and 5 from J; bases not matched to a gene: 1. Germline values: CDR1 SGHAT, CDR2 FQNNGV. The CDR3 DNA follows: TGTGCCAGCAGCTTAGGACAGGGGAACGAGCAGTACTTC. Its protein product is CASSLGQGNEQYF.

The rearrangement joins TRBV15 to TRBJ1-1; D is undetermined. The CDR3 spans 14 residues. Trimming left V 0 bases short and J 6 bases short, with 11 bases between. Looked up from germline, CDR1 is LNHNV and CDR2 is YYDKDF (reference sequence). The CDR3 sequence: CATSRDRIYAEAFF. The DNA of the CDR3 is TGTGCCACCAGCAGAGATCGGATTTACGCTGAAGCTTTCTTT. Looking up the rest from reference TRBV15 and TRBJ1-1 gives the full variable domain: DAMVIQNPRYQVTQFGKPVTLSCSQTLNHNVMYWYQQKSSQAPKLLFHYYDKDFNNEADTPDNFQSRRPNTSFCFLDIRSPGLGDTAMYLCATSRDRIYAEAFFGQGTRLTVV.

The chain is built from TRBV5-1 and TRBJ2-3; no definite D call. Deletions cut 1 base from V and 0 bases from J, with 6 bases between. This CDR3 is 14 amino acids long. Germline V lookup: CDR1 SGHRS, CDR2 YFSETQ. CDR3 in amino acids: CASSLPSSTDTQYF. DNA for the CDR3: TGCGCCAGCAGCTTGCCCTCTAGCACAGATACGCAGTATTTT.

The chain recombines TRBV7-2 with TRBJ1-2, with D perhaps matching TRBD1 (6 bases). Trimming removed 4 bases at V and 3 bases at J, with 15 bases between. The CDR3 has 15 residues. Per germline, CDR1 SGHTA and CDR2 FQGNSA. The CDR3 DNA reads as TGTGCCAGCAGCTCGAGGGACCAGGGGTACTATGGCTACACCTTC. This encodes CASSSRDQGYYGYTF.

The CDR3: CASSSDRGVGGYTF. The CDR3 DNA reads as TGTGCCAGCAGCTCGGACAGGGGGGTAGGAGGCTACACCTTC. The chain combines TRBV5-4 with TRBJ1-2, with 10 bases matching TRBD1. There are 14 residues in the CDR3. Germline V gene sequence: CDR1 SGHNT, CDR2 YYREEE (reference sequence). The ends lost 3 bases at V and 8 bases at J; junction bases unmatched: 7.

V is TRBV7-6 and J is TRBJ1-1, with TRBD1 identical over 9 bases. CDR3 length: 14 amino acids. V trimming: 1 base; J trimming: 3 bases; junction bases outside the gene matches: 0. CDR1 and CDR2 (germline): SGHVS, FNYEAQ. CDR3 region: CASSLGTGDTEAFF. Here the CDR3 DNA reads TGTGCCAGCAGCTTAGGGACAGGGGACACTGAAGCTTTCTTT.

The chain has TRBV25-1 and TRBJ2-7, with D unresolved. Trimming cost V 2 bases and J 0 bases, with 8 bases left between them. The germline CDR1 and CDR2 sequences are MGHDK and SYGVNS. The CDR3 contains 14 residues. As DNA, the CDR3 is TGTGCCAGCAGTGAACTGGGCACCTCCTACGAGCAGTACTTC. Translated: CASSELGTSYEQYF.

The CDR3 spells CASGWGETQYF. Here the CDR3 DNA reads TGTGCCTCCGGGTGGGGAGAGACCCAGTACTTC. The chain joins TRBV7-9 to TRBJ2-5; D remains ambiguous. The CDR3 runs 11 residues. Germline V gives CDR1 SEHNR, CDR2 FQNEAQ (reference sequence). The V end was cut by 11 bases, the J end by 4 bases, with 11 bases between.

In this sample, this clone turned up once. This rearrangement joins TRBV19 to TRBJ2-5; possible D gene TRBD1, 6 bases. Germline V CDR1 and CDR2: LNHDA, SQIVND (reference sequence). V was clipped by 5 bases and J by 5 bases, with 18 bases between them. The CDR3 is 15 residues long. CDR3 region: CASSSRQVAGETQYF. CDR3 in DNA: TGTGCCAGTAGTTCCCGACAGGTGGCCGGGGAGACCCAGTACTTC.

This rearrangement joins TRBV7-9 to TRBJ1-5; a weak D match, TRBD1 (5 bases). The V gene lost 5 bases and the J gene lost 3 bases, with 17 bases spanning the gap. The CDR3 runs 16 residues. Germline lookup yields CDR1 SEHNR and CDR2 FQNEAQ (reference sequence). CDR3 loop: CASSQGPGVDNQPQHF. As DNA, the CDR3 is TGTGCCAGCAGCCAAGGACCGGGGGTGGACAATCAGCCCCAGCATTTT.

The rearrangement links TRBV27 to TRBJ1-1; TRBD1 matches 9 bases. The CDR3 runs to 16 residues. Germline assignment: CDR1 MNHEY and CDR2 SMNVEV (reference sequence). Trimming at V came to 3 bases and at J to 7 bases, leaving 12 bases not matched to a gene. The DNA of the CDR3 is TGTGCCAGCAGTTTCCTCACAGGGGGCAAAAGCAATGAAGCTTTCTTT. It yields the protein CASSFLTGGKSNEAFF.

This chain's CDR3 is CASSTSGDYEQYF. CDR3 coding DNA: TGTGCCAGCAGTACAAGCGGGGACTACGAGCAGTACTTC. J is TRBJ2-7 and V is TRBV28, with 7 bases aligning to TRBD2. This CDR3 contains 13 residues. Trimming at V came to 5 bases and at J to 3 bases, leaving 4 bases not matched to a gene. CDR1 and CDR2 from the germline V gene are MDHEN and SYDVKM.

This chain links TRBV18 with TRBJ2-7; TRBD1 aligns across 7 bases. In germline, CDR1 is KGHSH, CDR2 LQKENI. This CDR3 is built from 14 residues. J was trimmed by 2 bases and V by 3 bases; bases with no gene match: 4. The CDR3 loop reads CASSPDGQAYEQYF. The CDR3 DNA reads TGTGCCAGCTCACCGGATGGACAGGCCTACGAGCAGTACTTC. The complete variable domain, with remaining parts taken from reference TRBV18 and TRBJ2-7, reads NAGVMQNPRHLVRRRGQEARLRCSPMKGHSHVYWYRQLPEEGLKFMVYLQKENIIDESGMPKERFSAEFPKEGPSILRIQQVVRGDSAAYFCASSPDGQAYEQYFGPGTRLTVT.

The rearrangement uses TRBV10-3 and TRBJ1-3, with D tentatively TRBD1 (5 bases). Trimming took 3 bases from V and 4 from J, leaving 16 bases between them. The germline V gene has CDR1 ENHRY and CDR2 SYGVKD. CDR3 length: 16 residues. In DNA, the CDR3 is TGTGCCATCAGTGACCCCCGGGCAGGGCAAGGAAACACCATATATTTT. It translates to CAISDPRAGQGNTIYF.

This CDR3 is CASSDNRNTEAFF. The CDR3 DNA follows: TGTGCCAGTAGTGACAACAGAAACACTGAAGCTTTCTTT. This chain connects TRBV19 to TRBJ1-1; no definite D call. CDR1 is LNHDA and CDR2 is SQIVND in the germline V gene (reference sequence). This CDR3 region has 13 residues. Between the trimmed V and J ends, which lost 5 bases and 2 bases, there was a span of 9 bases.

This clone was counted a few times. The CDR3 region is CASTSEIQGSYGYTF. The CDR3 nucleotides read TGTGCCAGCACCTCGGAAATCCAGGGTTCCTATGGCTACACCTTC. The genes are TRBV4-2 and TRBJ1-2, with D perhaps matching TRBD1 (5 bases). Trimming removed 7 bases from V and 4 bases from J, with 19 bases in between. In germline, CDR1 is LGHNA, CDR2 YNFKEQ. The CDR3 loop spans 15 amino acids.

V is TRBV28 and J is TRBJ1-5, with TRBD1 matching over 7 bases. In germline, CDR1 is MDHEN, CDR2 SYDVKM. Trimming at V came to 10 bases and at J to 3 bases, leaving 6 bases not matched to a gene. The CDR3 is made up of 13 amino acids. The CDR3 nucleotides are TGTGCCATACAACAGGGGACCAATCAGCCCCAGCATTTT. Residues: CAIQQGTNQPQHF.

V gene TRBV5-8 combines with J gene TRBJ2-1, with D perhaps TRBD1 (6 bases). CDR1 is SGHTS and CDR2 is YDEGEE in the germline V gene. The CDR3 has 14 amino acids. V lost 4 bases, J lost 6 bases, and 14 bases lay in between. The CDR3 is CASSPGHQRNEQFF. The CDR3 DNA is TGTGCCAGCAGCCCGGGACACCAGCGCAATGAGCAGTTCTTC.

This clone occurred a few times. The J gene is TRBJ2-3, the V gene TRBV7-9; TRBD1 might be the D (5 bases). The CDR3 covers 16 residues. The germline gives CDR1 SEHNR, CDR2 FQNEAQ (reference sequence). V dropped 4 bases and J dropped 5 bases, with 19 bases sitting between them. CDR3 DNA: TGTGCCAGCAGCTCCCCACAGGACCGTCCCTTAGATACGCAGTATTTT. This sequence encodes CASSSPQDRPLDTQYF.

V is TRBV6-1 and J is TRBJ1-4; tentative D call: TRBD1 (6 bases). The germline gives CDR1 MNHNS, CDR2 SASEGT. CDR3 size: 15 residues. V shed 0 bases and J shed 13 bases, with 18 bases lying between them. The CDR3 is CASSEALGGGWRLFF. As DNA, the CDR3 is TGTGCCAGCAGTGAAGCGCTCGGGGGCGGATGGCGACTGTTTTTT.

The V gene is TRBV5-1, the J gene TRBJ2-2; D uncertain. The CDR3 has 16 residues. Germline CDR1 is SGHRS and CDR2 is YFSETQ. V gave up 0 bases and J gave up 4 bases, with 13 bases separating them. The CDR3 sequence is CASSLGTGPSTGELFF. The DNA for the CDR3 is TGCGCCAGCAGCTTGGGTACGGGTCCGAGCACCGGGGAGCTGTTTTTT.

The chain recombines TRBV19 with TRBJ2-5, with D perhaps given as TRBD1 or TRBD2 (5 bases each). V was pared by 6 bases and J by 4 bases, with 15 bases between. Germline lookup yields CDR1 LNHDA and CDR2 SQIVND (reference sequence). There are 14 residues in the CDR3. The CDR3: CASRGLGVGETQYF. CDR3 sequence (DNA): TGTGCCAGTAGGGGGTTGGGGGTAGGAGAGACCCAGTACTTC.

CDR3 DNA sequence: TGTGCCAGCCCGAAGACAGGGGACTCCACAGATACGCAGTATTTT. Its translation: CASPKTGDSTDTQYF. The genes are TRBV7-9 and TRBJ2-3; 8 positions match TRBD1. CDR3 length: 15 residues. The germline CDR1 and CDR2 sequences are SEHNR and FQNEAQ (reference sequence). V dropped 8 bases and J dropped 2; count of bases not matched to a gene: 9.

This clone was seen a single time. This chain connects TRBV27 to TRBJ2-1, with TRBD2 as a possible D gene (5 bases). The CDR3 is made up of 13 amino acids. V lost 0 bases and J 8 bases, leaving 8 bases between the germline ends. Germline lookup yields CDR1 MNHEY and CDR2 SMNVEV (reference sequence). The CDR3 coding sequence is TGTGCCAGCAGTTTATCGGCGGGCTATGAGCAGTTCTTC. The encoded protein is CASSLSAGYEQFF.

The chain couples TRBV7-9 to TRBJ2-5; 7 bases agree with TRBD1. The CDR3 has 15 residues. The J segment lost 3 bases and the V segment lost 3 bases, leaving 7 bases of the junction unmatched. Germline CDR1 is SEHNR and CDR2 is FQNEAQ (reference sequence). CDR3: CASSFVWDRKETQYF. The CDR3 coding sequence is TGTGCCAGCAGCTTCGTGTGGGACAGAAAAGAGACCCAGTACTTC.